The clone carrying this T cell receptor beta chain was observed once. Antigen specificity is unknown. This specimen belongs to a study of cytomegalovirus exposure and HLA in healthy donors. There are 14 residues in the CDR3. Study-wide findings and caveats: Altogether, 160 or so TCR beta chains were recorded as cytomegalovirus-associated. In a later analysis, a genetic analysis reported fewer productive-TCR N-insertions in an Asian-associated ancestry cluster than the cohort average. Equally common other TCR beta chains were less clonally expanded than HLA-associated ones, a later analysis found. Reports indicate that TCR beta sequences accurately predicted the HLA-A and HLA-B alleles of most subjects.

Use of 60 Vbeta and 13 Jbeta primers characterized the PCR. The table came from immunoSEQ multiplex PCR; TCRdb's copy has only in-frame clones and leaves some out. The sample carries under 150,000 clones, around two thirds recorded once. The receptor was isolated from a human donor in good health. The sample consisted of PBMCs. The chain combines TRBV21-1 with TRBJ2-7; TRBD2 is the table's D call and was not checked against the DNA. TRBV21-1 is a known pseudogene. CDR3 coding DNA: TGTGCCAGCAGCAATAGGTCGGGGGAGTTCGAGCAGTACTTC. Encoded protein: CASSNRSGEFEQYF.